One T cell receptor beta chain is described in this entry. Its antigen is unidentified. The CDR3 spans 15 residues. Trimming cost V 5 bases and J 3 bases, with 16 bases left between them. One entry per CDR3 protein results from TCRdb running MiXCR on the reads. Altogether roughly 860,000 distinct CDR3 sequences are present, 30% to 35% being singletons, with the ten largest covering around 11%. The sample originates from a study of T cell repertoires in cytomegalovirus infection. Background on the study: Public TCR beta signatures provided an indication of both CMV infection and a matching HLA type.

General observations from the study: Summed public TCR beta family frequency identified CMV carriers bearing the relevant HLA. Ex vivo, HLA-C-restricted CMV-specific TCR beta clonotypes prevailed over the rest of the response.

Sample: cultured CD8+ T cells from PBMCs, taken from culture after CMV antigen stimulation. The sequence derives from a human donor in good health (CMV status not recorded). Some clones in this sample may be carry-over from other donors' samples. The chain recombines TRBV12-3 or TRBV12-4 with TRBJ1-2; TRBD1 is a possible D gene (6 bases). The CDR3 DNA reads as TGTGCCAGCAGTCTACTTCTCACAGGGTACTATGGCTACACCTTC. This translates into CASSLLLTGYYGYTF.